This passage covers 27 T cell receptor beta chains from one sample sequenced in a study of CD8+ T cells in alopecia areata. Extraction and reverse transcription of RNA yielded cDNA as the sequencing template. Generated by immunoSEQ multiplex PCR, the TCRdb table keeps only in-frame clones and is missing some. This table has some 130,000 clones, roughly 53% appearing once. The sample consisted of CD4+ T cells sorted from blood, taken at week 0. These receptors came from a human donor with alopecia areata.

The J gene is TRBJ2-3, the V gene TRBV7-2, with TRBD1 matching over 9 bases. Germline V CDR1 and CDR2: SGHTA, FQGNSA. This CDR3 region has 15 residues. Trimming removed 1 base from V and 3 bases from J; junction bases left unmatched: 2. The DNA for the CDR3 is TGTGCCAGCAGCTTAGGGGGGACAGGGACAGATACGCAGTATTTT. Protein: CASSLGGTGTDTQYF.

V gene TRBV2 combines with J gene TRBJ2-7, with 11 nucleotides matching TRBD1. CDR1 is SNHLY, CDR2 FYNNEI, per germline. CDR3 length: 14 amino acids. V shed 5 bases and J 5 bases; nucleotides not matched to a gene: 5. The CDR3 region is CASSRDRGSHEQYF. The DNA of the CDR3 is TGTGCCAGCAGTCGGGACAGGGGGAGCCACGAGCAGTACTTC.

This clone was counted a single time. The rearrangement uses TRBV6-6 and TRBJ1-5; D may be TRBD1 (5 bases). Germline V gene sequence: CDR1 MNHNY, CDR2 SVGAGI (reference sequence). The CDR3 sequence is 13 residues long. Trimming took off 8 bases at V and 4 bases at J, with 12 bases between the two ends. Written as DNA, the CDR3 is TGTGCCAGCCGGGGAGGGGAGAATCAGCCCCAGCATTTT. Protein product: CASRGGENQPQHF.

The rearrangement uses TRBV2 and TRBJ2-3; weak D call: TRBD2 (6 bases). Trimming took off 4 bases at V and 9 bases at J, with 14 bases between the two ends. CDR3 length: 13 residues. The germline CDR1 and CDR2 sequences are SNHLY and FYNNEI. CDR3: CASSGVAEGTQYF. The CDR3 DNA reads TGTGCCAGCAGTGGAGTAGCGGAGGGCACGCAGTATTTT.

This clone was picked up a small number of times. The J gene is TRBJ2-7, the V gene TRBV30; possible D gene TRBD2, 6 bases. This CDR3 spans 14 amino acids. Trimming removed 2 bases from V and 0 bases from J, with 11 bases in between. Germline-derived CDR1 and CDR2 are GTSNPN and SVGIG (reference sequence). The CDR3: CAWSTRGNSYEQYF. CDR3 sequence (DNA): TGTGCCTGGAGTACCCGGGGGAACTCCTACGAGCAGTACTTC.

The V call is TRBV5-4, the J call TRBJ2-3; TRBD2 aligns across 10 bases. There are 15 residues in the CDR3. Germline V gene data show CDR1 as SGHNT and CDR2 as YYREEE (reference sequence). Trimming at V came to 6 bases and at J to 3 bases, leaving 7 bases not matched to a gene. The CDR3 sequence is CASTRAGGVTDTQYF. CDR3 coding DNA: TGTGCCAGCACTCGAGCGGGGGGGGTAACAGATACGCAGTATTTT.

The genes are TRBV29-1 and TRBJ1-1; 7 bases align to TRBD1. Germline CDR1 is SQVTM and CDR2 is ANQGSEA. The J segment lost 0 bases and the V segment lost 6 bases, leaving 4 bases of the junction unmatched. The CDR3 loop spans 13 amino acids. The CDR3 protein is CSVRGQMNTEAFF. CDR3 DNA sequence: TGCAGCGTCAGGGGACAGATGAACACTGAAGCTTTCTTT.

This clone was found a few times. At one end the junction does not follow the germline gene, possibly because of a read error. V gene TRBV4-1 combines with J gene TRBJ2-3; tentative D call: TRBD2 (6 bases). This CDR3 contains 16 residues. The germline V gene encodes CDR1 MGHRA and CDR2 YSYEKL. CDR3 sequence: CASSQGGDLYTDTQYF. CDR3 nucleotides: TGTGCCAGCAGCCAAGGCGGGGACTTGTACACAGATACGCAGTATTTT.

This clone was detected only a few times. The rearrangement uses TRBV23-1 and TRBJ2-3; no definite D call. TRBV23-1 is flagged as an ORF with uncertain function. Trimming cost V 6 bases and J 6 bases, with 19 bases left between them. The CDR3 totals 15 residues. CDR3 sequence: CASSYNLPVRDTQYF. DNA for the CDR3: TGCGCCAGCAGCTACAATCTACCAGTGCGGGATACGCAGTATTTT.

V gene TRBV18 combines with J gene TRBJ1-2; no clear D. This CDR3 is 13 amino acids long. Germline loops: CDR1 KGHSH, CDR2 LQKENI. The V end was cut by 3 bases, the J end by 4 bases, with 9 bases between. For the CDR3, the DNA is TGTGCCAGCTCACCCCTGGGATTCTATGGCTACACCTTC. Translating gives CASSPLGFYGYTF.

Ten or more counts support this clone. Other DNA sequences in the sample encode the same CDR3. The chain recombines TRBV4-1 with TRBJ2-5, with TRBD2 matching 9 bases. Looked up from germline, CDR1 is MGHRA and CDR2 is YSYEKL. V lost 1 base to trimming and J lost 5 bases; unmatched junction nucleotides: 2. The CDR3 has 14 residues. The CDR3 protein is CASSQVAGVETQYF. The CDR3 DNA is TGCGCCAGCAGCCAAGTAGCGGGGGTCGAGACCCAGTACTTC.

The chain uses TRBV10-3 and TRBJ2-7; D is possibly TRBD1 (6 bases). Trimming stripped 0 bases from V and 1 base from J, with 10 bases between. CDR1 is ENHRY and CDR2 is SYGVKD in the germline V gene. The CDR3 has 15 amino acids. CDR3 sequence reads: CAISESRTGSYEQYF. DNA for the CDR3: TGTGCCATCAGTGAGTCAAGAACAGGGTCCTACGAGCAGTACTTC.

As DNA, the CDR3 is TGTGCCACCAGCAGAGGGGGGGACAGAGGATTACAAGAGACCCAGTACTTC. It translates to CATSRGGDRGLQETQYF. This chain connects TRBV15 to TRBJ2-5; a weak D match, TRBD1 (7 bases). The CDR3 totals 17 residues. Looked up from germline, CDR1 is LNHNV and CDR2 is YYDKDF (reference sequence). The V end was cut by 1 base, the J end by 2 bases, with 17 bases between.

The J gene is TRBJ2-3, the V gene TRBV7-2; perhaps D is TRBD1 or TRBD2 (6 bases each). The CDR3 consists of 14 residues. Germline values: CDR1 SGHTA, CDR2 FQGNSA. With 7 bases removed from V and 1 base from J, the gap between germline ends came to 12 bases. The CDR3 here is CASIQGGRTDTQYF. CDR3 nucleotide sequence: TGTGCCAGCATCCAAGGGGGGCGCACAGATACGCAGTATTTT.

V and J are TRBV10-3 and TRBJ2-3; D could derive from TRBD1 or TRBD2 (5 bases each). The germline CDR1 and CDR2 sequences are ENHRY and SYGVKD. Trimming removed 3 bases from V and 5 bases from J, with 15 bases in between. The CDR3 covers 15 residues. The CDR3 DNA follows: TGTGCCATCAGTGACCCAACTACTGGGGGAGATACGCAGTATTTT. Residues: CAISDPTTGGDTQYF.

The chain combines TRBV5-6 with TRBJ2-5; TRBD1 aligns across 11 bases. From germline, CDR1 is SGHDT and CDR2 YYEEEE. With 2 bases clipped from V and 4 bases from J, the junction kept 7 bases outside the gene matches. CDR3 length: 16 amino acids. The CDR3 here is CASSFFGTGGRETQYF. The CDR3 coding sequence is TGTGCCAGCAGCTTTTTCGGGACAGGGGGACGAGAGACCCAGTACTTC.

A few counts support this clone. The V and J genes are TRBV7-2 and TRBJ2-1; weak D call: TRBD1 (5 bases). The CDR3 runs to 13 residues. V was cut by 0 bases and J by 8 bases, with 8 bases left in between. Germline-derived CDR1 and CDR2 are SGHTA and FQGNSA. CDR3 DNA: TGTGCCAGCAGCTTAGCATGGGGCGATGAGCAGTTCTTC. Translation: CASSLAWGDEQFF.

The gene calls are TRBV4-1 and TRBJ1-5; TRBD1 agrees at 8 bases. Germline assignment: CDR1 MGHRA and CDR2 YSYEKL. This CDR3 region has 17 residues. J lost 1 base, V lost 0 bases, and 5 bases had no gene match. The CDR3 bases are TGCGCCAGCAGCCAAGATCAGGGGGCCGGGAGCAATCAGCCCCAGCATTTT. Amino acids: CASSQDQGAGSNQPQHF.

The chain carries TRBV7-2 and TRBJ2-3; either TRBD1 or TRBD2 may supply D (6 bases each). The CDR3 covers 14 residues. The germline CDR1 and CDR2 sequences are SGHTA and FQGNSA. The V end lost 6 bases, the J end lost 5 bases, and 15 bases lay between the germline ends. CDR3 nucleotide sequence: TGTGCCAGCAGACCGTCGGGGGCCGGAGATACGCAGTATTTT. Encoded protein: CASRPSGAGDTQYF.

The chain links TRBV2 to TRBJ1-2; 8 bases map to TRBD1. The germline CDR1 and CDR2 sequences are SNHLY and FYNNEI. V trimming: 4 bases; J trimming: 4 bases; junction bases outside the gene matches: 8. The length of the CDR3 is 15 residues. CDR3: CASSVGQGATYGYTF. The CDR3 DNA reads TGTGCCAGCAGTGTCGGGCAGGGGGCGACCTATGGCTACACCTTC.

The chain joins TRBV6-6 to TRBJ2-7, with D perhaps matching TRBD1 (6 bases). Germline CDR1 is MNHNY and CDR2 is SVGAGI (reference sequence). This CDR3 comprises 13 residues. V dropped 6 bases and J dropped 5 bases, with 14 bases sitting between them. The DNA for the CDR3 is TGTGCCAGCAGCAGCAGAGGGGGAAACGAGCAGTACTTC. Protein: CASSSRGGNEQYF.

The genes are TRBV25-1 and TRBJ1-1; tentatively, D is TRBD1 (5 bases). Germline V gene lookup returns CDR1 MGHDK and CDR2 SYGVNS. The ends were cut back, 4 bases at V and 0 bases at J, with 12 bases in the middle. The CDR3 length is 15 residues. The CDR3: CASSGKGSMNTEAFF. In DNA, the CDR3 is TGTGCCAGCAGTGGCAAGGGGAGCATGAACACTGAAGCTTTCTTT. Filled out from reference TRBV25-1 and TRBJ1-1, the complete variable domain reads EADIYQTPRYLVIGTGKKITLECSQTMGHDKMYWYQQDPGMELHLIHYSYGVNSTEKGDLSSESTVSRIRTEHFPLTLESARPSHTSQYLCASSGKGSMNTEAFFGQGTRLTVV.

The chain employs TRBV7-2 and TRBJ2-7; 7 bases map to TRBD1. In germline, CDR1 is SGHTA, CDR2 FQGNSA. The CDR3 contains 16 residues. Trimming took 1 base from V and 0 from J; bases not matched to a gene: 6. Written as DNA, the CDR3 is TGTGCCAGCAGCTTAGGGGGACAGAATCCCTCCTACGAGCAGTACTTC. Translation gives CASSLGGQNPSYEQYF.

This sequence joins TRBV9 and TRBJ2-5, with D possibly called TRBD1 or TRBD2 (5 bases each). From germline, CDR1 is SGDLS and CDR2 YYNGEE. The CDR3 spans 15 residues. Trimming left V 4 bases short and J 5 bases short, with 18 bases between. CDR3 sequence (DNA): TGTGCCAGCAGCCTCGGAGGCAGGTGGGGGGAGACCCAGTACTTC. Amino acids: CASSLGGRWGETQYF.

This chain connects TRBV28 to TRBJ1-2; D unresolved. The V end lost 2 bases, the J end lost 8 bases, and 15 bases lay between the germline ends. CDR1 MDHEN and CDR2 SYDVKM come from the germline V gene. The CDR3 is 14 residues long. The CDR3 DNA follows: TGTGCCAGCAGTTTAAACATGAAGGTGGGGGGCTACACCTTC. Translated, it gives CASSLNMKVGGYTF.

V usage is TRBV9 and J usage is TRBJ1-6; D remains unclear. The germline CDR1 and CDR2 sequences are SGDLS and YYNGEE. V lost 0 bases to trimming and J lost 9 bases, with 4 bases between them. CDR3 length equals 12 residues. CDR3 in DNA: TGTGCCAGCAGCGTAGGCACTTCACCCCTCCACTTT. Residues: CASSVGTSPLHF.

V is TRBV15 and J is TRBJ2-7; possible D gene TRBD2, 6 bases. The CDR3 has 15 residues. The V and J ends lost 0 bases and 2 bases respectively, with 11 bases between them. CDR1 and CDR2 (germline): LNHNV, YYDKDF (reference sequence). CDR3 in DNA: TGTGCCACCAGCAGAGATAAGCGGGCGCCCTACGAGCAGTACTTC. Protein product: CATSRDKRAPYEQYF. Variable domain in full (rest from reference TRBV15 and TRBJ2-7): DAMVIQNPRYQVTQFGKPVTLSCSQTLNHNVMYWYQQKSSQAPKLLFHYYDKDFNNEADTPDNFQSRRPNTSFCFLDIRSPGLGDTAMYLCATSRDKRAPYEQYFGPGTRLTVT.